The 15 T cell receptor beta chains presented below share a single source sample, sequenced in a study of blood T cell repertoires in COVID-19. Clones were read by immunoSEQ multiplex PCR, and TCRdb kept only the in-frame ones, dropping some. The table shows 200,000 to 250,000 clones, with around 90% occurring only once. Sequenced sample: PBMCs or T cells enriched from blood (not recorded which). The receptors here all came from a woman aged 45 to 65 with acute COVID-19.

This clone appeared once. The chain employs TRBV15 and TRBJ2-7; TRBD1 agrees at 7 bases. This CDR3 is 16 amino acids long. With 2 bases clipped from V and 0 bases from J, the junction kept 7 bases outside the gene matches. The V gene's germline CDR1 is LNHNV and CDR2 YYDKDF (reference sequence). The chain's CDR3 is CATSRSQGDASYEQYF. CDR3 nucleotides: TGTGCCACCAGCAGATCGCAGGGGGATGCCTCCTACGAGCAGTACTTC.

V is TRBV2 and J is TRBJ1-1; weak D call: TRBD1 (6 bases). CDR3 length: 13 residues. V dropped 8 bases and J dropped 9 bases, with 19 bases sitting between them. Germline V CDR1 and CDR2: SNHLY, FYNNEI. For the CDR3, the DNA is TGTGCCAGCTCAGGTCCGGGACACTTTCAAGCTTTCTTT. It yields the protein CASSGPGHFQAFF.

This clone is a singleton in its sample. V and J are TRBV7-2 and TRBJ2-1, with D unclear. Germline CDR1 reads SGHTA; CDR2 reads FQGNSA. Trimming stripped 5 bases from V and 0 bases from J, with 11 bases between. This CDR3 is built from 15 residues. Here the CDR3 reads CASSPTPRSYNEQFF. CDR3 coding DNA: TGTGCCAGCAGCCCGACACCACGCTCCTACAATGAGCAGTTCTTC. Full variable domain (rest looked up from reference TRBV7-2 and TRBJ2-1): GAGVSQSPSNKVTEKGKDVELRCDPISGHTALYWYRQSLGQGLEFLIYFQGNSAPDKSGLPSDRFSAERTGGSVSTLTIQRTQQEDSAVYLCASSPTPRSYNEQFFGPGTRLTVL.

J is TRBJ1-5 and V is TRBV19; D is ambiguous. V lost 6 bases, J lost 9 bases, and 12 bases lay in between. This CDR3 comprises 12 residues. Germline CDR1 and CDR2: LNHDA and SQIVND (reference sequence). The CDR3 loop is CASSSRSGPQHF. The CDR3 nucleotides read TGTGCCAGTAGCTCTAGGTCGGGGCCCCAGCATTTT.

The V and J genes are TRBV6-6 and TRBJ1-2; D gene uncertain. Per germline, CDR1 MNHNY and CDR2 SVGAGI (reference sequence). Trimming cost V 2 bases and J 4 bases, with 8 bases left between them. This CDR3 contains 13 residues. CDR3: CASSYGRFYGYTF. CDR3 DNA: TGTGCCAGCAGTTACGGCAGATTCTATGGCTACACCTTC.

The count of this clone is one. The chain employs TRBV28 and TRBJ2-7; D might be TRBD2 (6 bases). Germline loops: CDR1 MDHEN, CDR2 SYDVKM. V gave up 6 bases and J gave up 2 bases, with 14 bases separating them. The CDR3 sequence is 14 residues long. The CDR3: CASRLTGVTYEQYF. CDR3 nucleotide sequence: TGTGCCAGCAGACTGACGGGAGTTACCTACGAGCAGTACTTC.

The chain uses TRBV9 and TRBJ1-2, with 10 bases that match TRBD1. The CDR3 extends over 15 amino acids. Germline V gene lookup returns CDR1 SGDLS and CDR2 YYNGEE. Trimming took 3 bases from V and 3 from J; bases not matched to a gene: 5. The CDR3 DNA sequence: TGTGCCAGCAGCGGAAGACAGGGGGCGCACTATGGCTACACCTTC. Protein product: CASSGRQGAHYGYTF.

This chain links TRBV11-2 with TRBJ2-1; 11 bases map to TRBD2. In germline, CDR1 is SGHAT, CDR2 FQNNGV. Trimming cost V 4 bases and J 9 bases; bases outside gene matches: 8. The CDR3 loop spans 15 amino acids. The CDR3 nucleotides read TGTGCCAGCAGCTACACTAGCGGGAGCTCGAGTGAGCAGTTCTTC. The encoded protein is CASSYTSGSSSEQFF.

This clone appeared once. CDR3 nucleotide sequence: TGTGCCAGCAGAGCTCTACAGCGGGATACGCAGTATTTT. Protein product: CASRALQRDTQYF. The V gene is TRBV12-3 or TRBV12-4, the J gene TRBJ2-3; perhaps TRBD2 as D (5 bases). Trimming removed 6 bases at V and 6 bases at J, with 13 bases between. The CDR3 runs to 13 residues.

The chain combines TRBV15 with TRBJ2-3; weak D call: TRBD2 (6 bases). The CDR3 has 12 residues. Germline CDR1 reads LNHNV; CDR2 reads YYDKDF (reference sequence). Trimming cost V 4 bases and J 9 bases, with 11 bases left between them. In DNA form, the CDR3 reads TGTGCCACCAGCACGTGGAGGGACACGCAGTATTTT. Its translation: CATSTWRDTQYF.

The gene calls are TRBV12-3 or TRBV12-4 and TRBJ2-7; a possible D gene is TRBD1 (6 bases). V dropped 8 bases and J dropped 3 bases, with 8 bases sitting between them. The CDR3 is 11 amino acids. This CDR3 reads CASGGLYEQYF. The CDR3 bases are TGTGCCAGCGGGGGCCTCTACGAGCAGTACTTC.

The CDR3 loop is CASRVTGGYTF. DNA for the CDR3: TGTGCCAGCAGAGTAACGGGGGGCTACACCTTC. The chain is built from TRBV7-4 and TRBJ1-2; D unresolved. This CDR3 spans 11 amino acids. In germline, CDR1 is SGHVT, CDR2 SQSDAQ. Trimming pared 6 bases from V and 8 bases from J, leaving 10 bases between.

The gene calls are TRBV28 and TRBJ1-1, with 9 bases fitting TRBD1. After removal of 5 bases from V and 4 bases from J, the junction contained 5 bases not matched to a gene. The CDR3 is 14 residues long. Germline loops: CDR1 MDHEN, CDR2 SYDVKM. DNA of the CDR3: TGTGCCAGCAGTCCCGGGACAGGGCGCACTGAAGCTTTCTTT. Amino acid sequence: CASSPGTGRTEAFF. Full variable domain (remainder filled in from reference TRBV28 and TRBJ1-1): DVKVTQSSRYLVKRTGEKVFLECVQDMDHENMFWYRQDPGLGLRLIYFSYDVKMKEKGDIPEGYSVSREKKERFSLILESASTNQTSMYLCASSPGTGRTEAFFGQGTRLTVV.

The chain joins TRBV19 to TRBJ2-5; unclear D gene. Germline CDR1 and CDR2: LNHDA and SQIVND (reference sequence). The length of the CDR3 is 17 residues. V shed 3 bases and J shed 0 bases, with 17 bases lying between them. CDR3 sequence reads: CASSISLLRLHQETQYF. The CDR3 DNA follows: TGTGCCAGTAGTATCTCCCTTTTGCGCCTACACCAAGAGACCCAGTACTTC.

This CDR3 is CASSIVRTSGSVEQFF. The DNA of the CDR3 is TGTGCCAGCAGTATCGTCAGGACTAGCGGGAGTGTTGAGCAGTTCTTC. The gene calls are TRBV28 and TRBJ2-1; TRBD2 matches 13 bases. The CDR3 spans 16 residues. Germline lookup yields CDR1 MDHEN and CDR2 SYDVKM. Trimming cost V 5 bases and J 9 bases; bases outside gene matches: 10.